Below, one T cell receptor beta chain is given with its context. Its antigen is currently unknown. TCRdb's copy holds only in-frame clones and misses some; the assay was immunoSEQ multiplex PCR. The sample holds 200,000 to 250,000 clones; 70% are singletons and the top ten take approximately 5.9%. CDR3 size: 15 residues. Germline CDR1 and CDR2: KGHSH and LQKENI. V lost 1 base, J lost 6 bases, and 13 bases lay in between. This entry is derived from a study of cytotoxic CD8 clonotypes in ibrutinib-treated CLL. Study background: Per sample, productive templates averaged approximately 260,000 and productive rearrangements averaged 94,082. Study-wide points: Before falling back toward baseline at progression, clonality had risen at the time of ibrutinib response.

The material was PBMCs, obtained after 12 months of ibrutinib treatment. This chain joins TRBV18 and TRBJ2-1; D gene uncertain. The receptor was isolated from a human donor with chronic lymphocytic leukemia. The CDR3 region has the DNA TGTGCCAGCTCACCACTTGCTAGTGACGTCAATGAGCAGTTCTTC. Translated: CASSPLASDVNEQFF.